The T cell receptor (beta chain) described here comes from a study of PD-1 blockade in classical Hodgkin lymphoma. Whole-study findings and limits: Prior to therapy, complete responders displayed diversity much like that of newly diagnosed patients.

With V trimmed by 4 bases and J by 9 bases, 9 bases remained unmatched. CDR1 and CDR2 from the germline V gene are WNHNN and SYGVQD (reference sequence). The CDR3 extends over 15 amino acids. Profiling relied on immunoSEQ multiplex PCR, and the TCRdb table lists in-frame clones only, not all of them. The sample holds roughly 35,000 clones, 90% to 95% seen once. Turning to this clone: The target antigen is unknown.

Documented time point: cycle 4 day 1 (C4D1), after less than seven weeks of nivolumab. Autologous stem cell transplantation was followed by relapse in every patient, and brentuximab vedotin exposure varied. By magnetic negative selection, CD4+ T cells were purified from thawed PBMCs. V is TRBV10-1 and J is TRBJ2-1, with 10 bases matching TRBD1. The source material was CD4+ T cells from blood, sampled before the fourth cycle of nivolumab. The sequence was collected from a human donor with classical Hodgkin lymphoma. CDR3 sequence: CASSGPTGGLGEQFF. CDR3 DNA: TGCGCCAGCAGTGGTCCGACAGGGGGCCTGGGTGAGCAGTTCTTC.